The 22 T cell receptor beta chains given below trace back to one sample, sequenced in a study of beta chain features in type 1 diabetes. Isolated RNA was reverse transcribed in full, so expressed TCRB transcripts were sequenced. TCRdb keeps only in-frame clones here, not all; method: immunoSEQ multiplex PCR. Among roughly 380,000 clones listed, about 19% were seen once. The sample was naive CD4+ T cells from blood. The receptor set was obtained from a woman between 18 and 29 years old in good health.

This clone occurred a few times. The chain has TRBV7-2 and TRBJ2-7, with a possible D match to TRBD1 (5 bases). The germline V and J ends were trimmed by 3 bases and 1 base, with 10 bases remaining between them. The CDR3 extends over 14 amino acids. Germline V gene data show CDR1 as SGHTA and CDR2 as FQGNSA. CDR3 amino acids: CASSFMSGSYEQYF. The CDR3 coding sequence is TGTGCCAGCAGCTTTATGTCAGGGTCCTACGAGCAGTACTTC.

The chain links TRBV29-1 to TRBJ1-2; unclear D gene. V was shortened by 3 bases and J by 8 bases, with 13 bases between the two germline ends. The V gene's germline CDR1 is SQVTM and CDR2 ANQGSEA. The CDR3 spans 12 residues. The CDR3 spells CSVDNEGEGYTF. CDR3 nucleotides: TGCAGCGTTGACAACGAGGGCGAGGGCTACACCTTC.

The chain couples TRBV7-2 to TRBJ2-1; 7 nucleotides agree with TRBD2. Germline loops: CDR1 SGHTA, CDR2 FQGNSA. The CDR3 spans 17 residues. The ends lost 3 bases at V and 8 bases at J; junction bases unmatched: 16. The CDR3, as DNA: TGTGCCAGCAGCTTGAGTGGTCTAGCGGCCCCTCGGGATGAGCAGTTCTTC. Protein sequence: CASSLSGLAAPRDEQFF.

V usage is TRBV9 and J usage is TRBJ2-5, with 11 bases aligning to TRBD2. The CDR3 is made up of 16 amino acids. In germline, CDR1 is SGDLS, CDR2 YYNGEE. V lost 0 bases to trimming and J lost 4 bases; unmatched junction nucleotides: 5. CDR3 region: CASSVDVAGGLETQYF. CDR3 nucleotides: TGTGCCAGCAGCGTAGATGTAGCGGGGGGGTTAGAGACCCAGTACTTC.

V gene TRBV29-1 combines with J gene TRBJ2-5; TRBD2 agrees at 9 bases. With V trimmed by 6 bases and J by 4 bases, 6 bases remained unmatched. This CDR3 region has 13 residues. CDR1 SQVTM and CDR2 ANQGSEA come from the germline V gene. CDR3 loop: CSVQRGAGETQYF. The CDR3 coding sequence is TGCAGCGTCCAGCGGGGGGCCGGAGAGACCCAGTACTTC.

The rearrangement joins TRBV5-1 to TRBJ1-1, with D hard to call. V lost 1 base, J lost 2 bases, and 6 bases lay in between. The CDR3 spans 13 residues. Germline CDR1 and CDR2: SGHRS and YFSETQ. As DNA, the CDR3 is TGCGCCAGCAGCTTGCTCGGTAACACTGAAGCTTTCTTT. This sequence encodes CASSLLGNTEAFF. Full variable domain (missing parts from reference TRBV5-1 and TRBJ1-1): KAGVTQTPRYLIKTRGQQVTLSCSPISGHRSVSWYQQTPGQGLQFLFEYFSETQRNKGNFPGRFSGRQFSNSRSEMNVSTLELGDSALYLCASSLLGNTEAFFGQGTRLTVV.

The chain uses TRBV5-1 and TRBJ2-7, with D possibly matching TRBD2 (6 bases). The CDR3 contains 15 residues. The germline V and J ends were trimmed by 0 bases and 7 bases, with 17 bases remaining between them. Germline lookup yields CDR1 SGHRS and CDR2 YFSETQ. In DNA form, the CDR3 reads TGCGCCAGCAGCTTGGCAGGGACTGGGATTACGGAGCAGTACTTC. This encodes CASSLAGTGITEQYF.

The chain employs TRBV10-3 and TRBJ1-1, with unresolved D. Germline V CDR1 and CDR2: ENHRY, SYGVKD. The CDR3 loop spans 13 amino acids. The ends were cut back, 4 bases at V and 1 base at J, with 7 bases in the middle. The CDR3 spells CAISGGGNTEAFF. The CDR3 DNA is TGTGCCATCAGTGGAGGAGGGAACACTGAAGCTTTCTTT.

This clone was seen only a few times. V gene TRBV15 combines with J gene TRBJ1-2, with D perhaps matching TRBD1 (6 bases). The CDR3 spans 14 residues. Germline loops: CDR1 LNHNV, CDR2 YYDKDF (reference sequence). V was clipped by 2 bases and J by 4 bases, with 11 bases between them. The DNA of the CDR3 is TGTGCCACCAGCAGATTACAGGGTGCCTATGGCTACACCTTC. It is translated as CATSRLQGAYGYTF.

The chain couples TRBV5-4 to TRBJ1-1, with D unresolved. The CDR3 has 14 amino acids. Trimming left V 0 bases short and J 2 bases short, with 8 bases between. In germline, CDR1 is SGHNT, CDR2 YYREEE (reference sequence). Here the CDR3 DNA reads TGTGCCAGCAGCTTGGCCTCCGTTAACACTGAAGCTTTCTTT. Translating it yields CASSLASVNTEAFF.

This chain links TRBV6-6 with TRBJ2-5, with 9 bases lining up with TRBD1. Germline V gives CDR1 MNHNY, CDR2 SVGAGI (reference sequence). V shed 2 bases, J shed 4 bases, and the junction held 2 bases outside the gene matches. The CDR3 covers 14 residues. CDR3 sequence: CASSYGTGRETQYF. The CDR3 DNA is TGTGCCAGCAGTTACGGGACAGGGAGAGAGACCCAGTACTTC.

Only a few counts were recorded for this clone. The chain couples TRBV18 to TRBJ2-1; a possible D gene is TRBD1 (5 bases). The CDR3 extends over 15 amino acids. Trimming took 2 bases from V and 1 from J, leaving 9 bases between them. CDR1 is KGHSH and CDR2 is LQKENI in the germline V gene. CDR3 nucleotides: TGTGCCAGCTCACCAGGGGCCTGGTCCTACAATGAGCAGTTCTTC. It translates to CASSPGAWSYNEQFF. Combining the CDR3 with reference TRBV18 and TRBJ2-1 gives the whole variable domain NAGVMQNPRHLVRRRGQEARLRCSPMKGHSHVYWYRQLPEEGLKFMVYLQKENIIDESGMPKERFSAEFPKEGPSILRIQQVVRGDSAAYFCASSPGAWSYNEQFFGPGTRLTVL.

This clone was seen a few times. CDR3 sequence (DNA): TGTGCCAGCAGCTTCCCTCTAGGTGAGCAGTTCTTC. Protein sequence: CASSFPLGEQFF. This rearrangement joins TRBV7-3 to TRBJ2-1; D unclear. V lost 3 bases and J lost 9, with 9 bases in between. Germline V gene lookup returns CDR1 SGHTA and CDR2 FQGTGA. The CDR3 runs 12 residues.

The chain recombines TRBV29-1 with TRBJ2-3, with D possibly matching TRBD2 (6 bases). V dropped 7 bases and J dropped 0 bases, with 17 bases sitting between them. Germline V gene data show CDR1 as SQVTM and CDR2 as ANQGSEA. This CDR3 spans 15 amino acids. CDR3 sequence (DNA): TGCAGCGGGGGGACTCTAGGGTCTAGCACAGATACGCAGTATTTT. The encoded protein is CSGGTLGSSTDTQYF.

This clone came up a few times. The chain links TRBV18 to TRBJ2-7; perhaps TRBD2 as D (6 bases). V was cut by 3 bases and J by 7 bases, with 16 bases left in between. The length of the CDR3 is 14 residues. Germline loops: CDR1 KGHSH, CDR2 LQKENI. The CDR3 nucleotides read TGTGCCAGCTCACCCAACGCGGGGACGGAAGAGCAGTACTTC. Amino acid sequence: CASSPNAGTEEQYF.

This clone turned up a few times. The V call is TRBV4-3, the J call TRBJ1-3; perhaps TRBD1 as D (5 bases). Germline V gene lookup returns CDR1 LGHNA and CDR2 YSLEER. The CDR3 consists of 16 residues. V was shortened by 0 bases and J by 4 bases, with 13 bases between the two germline ends. The CDR3 protein is CASSQDLRVTGNTIYF. The CDR3 nucleotides are TGCGCCAGCAGCCAAGATCTCAGGGTGACCGGAAACACCATATATTTT.

The sample holds a few counts of this clone. The junction differs from germline at one of its ends, possibly a read error. The rearrangement joins TRBV6-4 to TRBJ1-5; tentative D call: TRBD1 (5 bases). Germline V lookup: CDR1 MRHNA, CDR2 SNTAGT. CDR3 size: 13 residues. CDR3 amino acids: CTSGRAINQPQHF. As DNA, the CDR3 is TGCACCTCGGGCAGGGCCATCAATCAGCCCCAGCATTTT.

CDR3 DNA sequence: TGTGCCAGCAGCGACCCCGGTAGCGGGTCAGGTGAGACCCAGTACTTC. This gives the protein CASSDPGSGSGETQYF. The chain joins TRBV7-2 to TRBJ2-5; 7 nucleotides align to TRBD2. V gave up 5 bases and J gave up 5 bases; unmatched junction bases: 14. CDR1 and CDR2 from the germline V gene are SGHTA and FQGNSA. The CDR3 is made up of 16 amino acids.

This clone occurred a few times. The CDR3 loop is CASSPPGEKNIQYF. The CDR3 nucleotides read TGTGCCAGCAGCCCCCCGGGGGAAAAAAACATTCAGTACTTC. The chain recombines TRBV11-2 with TRBJ2-4, with D maybe TRBD2 (6 bases). This CDR3 has 14 residues. Looked up from germline, CDR1 is SGHAT and CDR2 is FQNNGV. The ends were cut back, 5 bases at V and 4 bases at J, with 12 bases in the middle.

The rearrangement uses TRBV4-1 and TRBJ2-2; TRBD1 aligns across 7 bases. Germline assignment: CDR1 MGHRA and CDR2 YSYEKL. The CDR3 sequence is 15 residues long. Trimming removed 1 base from V and 2 bases from J; junction bases left unmatched: 1. The CDR3 bases are TGCGCCAGCAGCCAAGGACAGGGAAACACCGGGGAGCTGTTTTTT. This sequence encodes CASSQGQGNTGELFF.

Only a few counts were recorded for this clone. This sequence joins TRBV12-5 and TRBJ2-6, with D unresolved. V lost 8 bases to trimming and J lost 0 bases, with 5 bases between them. The germline V gene has CDR1 LGHNT and CDR2 FRNRAP. The CDR3 runs 13 residues. CDR3: CASSGSGANVLTF. CDR3 coding DNA: TGTGCTAGTTCAGGCTCTGGGGCCAACGTCCTGACTTTC.

The sample holds a few counts of this clone. CDR3 bases: TGTGCCAGCAGCTTAGACAGGGCCTATGGCTACACCTTC. Protein: CASSLDRAYGYTF. The rearrangement joins TRBV7-9 to TRBJ1-2, with a possible D match to TRBD1 (6 bases). Germline V gives CDR1 SEHNR, CDR2 FQNEAQ (reference sequence). The CDR3 covers 13 residues. V was pared by 1 base and J by 4 bases, with 7 bases between.